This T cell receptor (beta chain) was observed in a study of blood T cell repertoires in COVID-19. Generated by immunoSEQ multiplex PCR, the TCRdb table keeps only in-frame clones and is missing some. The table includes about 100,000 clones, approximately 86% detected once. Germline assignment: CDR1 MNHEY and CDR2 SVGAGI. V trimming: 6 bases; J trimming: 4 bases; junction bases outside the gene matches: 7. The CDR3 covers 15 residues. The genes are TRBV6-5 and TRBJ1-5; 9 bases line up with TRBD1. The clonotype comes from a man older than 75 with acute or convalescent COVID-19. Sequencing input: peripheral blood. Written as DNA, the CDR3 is TGTGCCAGCAGACGGACAGGGGTCGGGAATCAGCCCCAGCATTTT. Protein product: CASRRTGVGNQPQHF.